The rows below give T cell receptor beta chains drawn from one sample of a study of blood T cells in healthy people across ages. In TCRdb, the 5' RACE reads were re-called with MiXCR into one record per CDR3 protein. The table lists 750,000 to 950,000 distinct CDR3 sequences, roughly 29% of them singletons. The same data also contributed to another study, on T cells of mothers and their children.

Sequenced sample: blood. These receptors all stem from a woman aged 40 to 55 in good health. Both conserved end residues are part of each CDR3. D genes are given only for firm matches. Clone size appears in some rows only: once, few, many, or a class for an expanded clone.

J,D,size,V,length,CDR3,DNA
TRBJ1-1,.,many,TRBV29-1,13,CSVRRTTNTEAFF,TGCAGCGTTCGACGGACCACCAACACTGAAGCTTTCTTT
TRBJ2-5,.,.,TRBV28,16,CASSLVSVEEGETQYF,TGTGCCAGCAGTTTAGTATCGGTGGAGGAGGGAGAGACCCAGTACTTC
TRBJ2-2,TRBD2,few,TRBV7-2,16,CASSLRGGHNTGELFF,TGTGCCAGCAGCTTACGCGGGGGGCATAACACCGGGGAGCTGTTTTTT
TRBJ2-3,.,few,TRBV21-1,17,CASSNPGVDRESDTQYF,TGTGCCAGCAGCAACCCGGGGGTTGACAGGGAATCAGATACGCAGTATTTT
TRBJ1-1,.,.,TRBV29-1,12,CSVVWVNTEAFF,TGCAGCGTTGTTTGGGTGAACACTGAAGCTTTCTTT
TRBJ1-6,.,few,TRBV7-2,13,CASSRSRLSPLHF,TGTGCCAGCAGCCGGTCCAGGCTTTCACCCCTCCACTTT
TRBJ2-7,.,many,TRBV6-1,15,CASSEMSGRSYEQYF,TGTGCCAGCAGTGAAATGTCGGGACGCTCCTACGAGCAGTACTTC
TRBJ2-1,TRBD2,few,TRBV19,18,CASSIDRGTSGVYNEQFF,TGTGCCAGTAGTATAGATCGGGGCACTAGCGGGGTTTACAATGAGCAGTTCTTC
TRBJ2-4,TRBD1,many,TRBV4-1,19,CASSQDSIPTGGGKNIQYF,TGCGCCAGCAGCCAAGATAGTATCCCGACAGGGGGTGGCAAAAACATTCAGTACTTC
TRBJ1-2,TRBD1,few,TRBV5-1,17,CASSLGGTALGRHGYTF,TGCGCCAGCAGCTTGGGGGGGACAGCTTTGGGGCGACATGGCTACACCTTC
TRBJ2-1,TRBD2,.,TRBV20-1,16,CSATPQGSGEPGEQFF,TGCAGTGCTACCCCTCAGGGTAGCGGGGAACCGGGTGAGCAGTTCTTC
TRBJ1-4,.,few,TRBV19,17,CASSIDSGRPFNEKLFF,TGTGCCAGTAGTATAGACAGTGGGCGACCATTTAATGAAAAACTGTTTTTT
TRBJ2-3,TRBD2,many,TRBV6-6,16,CASRGSSSGSTDTQYF,TGTGCCAGCAGAGGATCCTCTAGCGGAAGCACAGATACGCAGTATTTT
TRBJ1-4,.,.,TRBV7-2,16,CASSLLAGGTNEKLFF,TGTGCCAGCAGCTTATTGGCGGGGGGTACTAATGAAAAACTGTTTTTT
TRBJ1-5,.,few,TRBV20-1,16,CSARDDQIIANQPQHF,TGCAGTGCTAGAGATGATCAGATAATAGCTAATCAGCCCCAGCATTTT
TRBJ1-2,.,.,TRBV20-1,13,CSAWDPTNYGYTF,TGCAGTGCTTGGGACCCCACTAACTATGGCTACACCTTC
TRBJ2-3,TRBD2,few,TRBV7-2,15,CASTKTSGSTDTQYF,TGTGCCAGCACCAAGACTAGCGGGAGCACAGATACGCAGTATTTT
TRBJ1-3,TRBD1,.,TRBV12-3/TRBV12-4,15,CASSPETGWGNTIYF,TGTGCCAGCAGTCCCGAGACAGGGTGGGGAAACACCATATATTTT
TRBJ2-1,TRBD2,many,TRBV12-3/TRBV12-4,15,CASSLQRGSYNEQFF,TGTGCCAGCAGTTTACAGCGGGGCTCCTACAATGAGCAGTTCTTC
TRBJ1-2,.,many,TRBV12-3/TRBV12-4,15,CASSLGSTNNYGYTF,TGTGCCAGCAGTTTAGGAAGCACCAATAACTATGGCTACACCTTC
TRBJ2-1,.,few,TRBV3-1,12,CASSQAAYEQFF,TGTGCCAGCAGCCAAGCTGCGTATGAGCAGTTCTTC
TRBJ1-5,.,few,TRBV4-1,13,CASSQGPWQPQHF,TGCGCCAGCAGCCAAGGACCTTGGCAGCCCCAGCATTTT
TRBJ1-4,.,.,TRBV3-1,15,CASSQVPGRGEKLFF,TGTGCCAGCAGCCAAGTTCCAGGAAGAGGTGAAAAACTGTTTTTT
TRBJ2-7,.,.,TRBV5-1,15,CASSLESVGYNEQYF,TGCGCCAGCAGCTTGGAGTCAGTGGGGTACAATGAGCAGTACTTC
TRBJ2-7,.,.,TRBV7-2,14,CASSPGPPTYEQYF,TGTGCCAGCAGCCCAGGGCCCCCGACCTACGAGCAGTACTTC
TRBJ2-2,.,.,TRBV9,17,CASSVIAVQPLNGELFF,TGTGCCAGCAGCGTCATAGCGGTACAACCTCTGAACGGGGAGCTGTTTTTT
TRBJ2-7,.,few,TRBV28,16,CASSSTLRGRVYEQYF,TGTGCCAGCAGTTCGACTCTCAGGGGCCGTGTGTACGAGCAGTACTTC
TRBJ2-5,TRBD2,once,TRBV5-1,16,CASSCGERGAEETQYF,TGCGCCAGCAGCTGCGGGGAGCGGGGGGCAGAAGAGACCCAGTACTTC
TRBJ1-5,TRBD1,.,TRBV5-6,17,CASSRGTGALSNQPQHF,TGTGCCAGCAGCCGGGGCACAGGGGCCCTAAGCAATCAGCCCCAGCATTTT
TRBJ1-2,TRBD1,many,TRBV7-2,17,CASSHSIPGQGGYGYTF,TGTGCCAGCAGCCACTCGATCCCGGGACAGGGAGGCTATGGCTACACCTTC
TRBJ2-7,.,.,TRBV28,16,CASSPNLYRVSYEQYF,TGTGCCAGCAGTCCTAACCTCTACAGGGTATCCTACGAGCAGTACTTC
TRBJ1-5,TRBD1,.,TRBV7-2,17,CASSLRDRDSSNQPQHF,TGTGCCAGCAGCCTACGCGACAGGGACAGTAGCAATCAGCCCCAGCATTTT
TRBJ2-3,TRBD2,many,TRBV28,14,CASSLSGAIDTQYF,TGTGCCAGCAGTCTTAGCGGGGCGATAGATACGCAGTATTTT
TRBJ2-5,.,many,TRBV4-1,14,CASSHMTTPETQYF,TGCGCCAGCAGCCATATGACTACCCCGGAGACCCAGTACTTC
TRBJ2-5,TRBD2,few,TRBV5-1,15,CASSLVLAGQEAQYF,TGCGCCAGCAGCTTGGTACTAGCGGGGCAAGAGGCCCAGTACTTC
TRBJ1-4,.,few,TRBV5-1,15,CASSFQGSVGEKLFF,TGCGCCAGCAGCTTCCAGGGATCTGTAGGCGAAAAACTGTTTTTT
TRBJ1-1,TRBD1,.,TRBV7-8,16,CASSIGTGHWDTEAFF,TGTGCCAGCAGCATAGGGACAGGGCACTGGGACACTGAAGCTTTCTTT
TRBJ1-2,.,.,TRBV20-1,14,CSASSGGLGYGYTF,TGCAGTGCCAGTTCGGGCGGTTTAGGCTATGGCTACACCTTC
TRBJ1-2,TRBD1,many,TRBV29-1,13,CSVAGQGIGGYTF,TGCAGCGTAGCGGGACAGGGGATTGGTGGCTACACCTTC
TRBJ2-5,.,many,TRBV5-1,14,CASSLDRAGRTQYF,TGCGCCAGCAGCTTGGACAGGGCTGGCAGGACCCAGTACTTC
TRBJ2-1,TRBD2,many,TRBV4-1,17,CASSQLRTRQTYNEQFF,TGCGCCAGCAGCCAACTCAGGACTAGACAGACATACAATGAGCAGTTCTTC
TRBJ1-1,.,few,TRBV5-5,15,CASSSGQRMNTEAFF,TGTGCCAGCAGCTCAGGACAGCGTATGAACACTGAAGCTTTCTTT
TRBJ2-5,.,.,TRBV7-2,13,CASSFSNKETQYF,TGTGCCAGCAGCTTTTCCAACAAAGAGACCCAGTACTTC
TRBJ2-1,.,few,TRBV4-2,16,CASSQGKYLSYNEQFF,TGTGCCAGCAGCCAAGGCAAATACCTTTCCTACAATGAGCAGTTCTTC
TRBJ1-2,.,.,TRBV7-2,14,CASSLDSGVYGYTF,TGTGCCAGCAGCTTAGACTCAGGGGTGTATGGCTACACCTTC
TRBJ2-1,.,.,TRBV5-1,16,CASSLEGGQVYNEQFF,TGCGCCAGCAGCTTGGAAGGGGGGCAGGTCTACAATGAGCAGTTCTTC
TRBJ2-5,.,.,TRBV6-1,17,CASSEALRVGTRETQYF,TGTGCCAGCAGTGAAGCGCTCAGGGTAGGAACGAGGGAGACCCAGTACTTC
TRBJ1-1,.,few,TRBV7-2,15,CASSGAGISNTEAFF,TGTGCCAGCAGCGGGGCAGGGATCAGTAACACTGAAGCTTTCTTT
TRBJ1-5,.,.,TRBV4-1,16,CASSQDLGGTGQPQHF,TGCGCCAGCAGCCAAGATCTGGGGGGAACGGGTCAGCCCCAGCATTTT
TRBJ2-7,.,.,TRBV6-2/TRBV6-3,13,CASSFDWRYEQYF,TGTGCCAGCAGTTTCGACTGGCGCTACGAGCAGTACTTC
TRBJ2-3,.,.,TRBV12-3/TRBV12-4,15,CASSPDFAGTDTQYF,TGTGCCAGCAGTCCCGACTTTGCGGGGACAGATACGCAGTATTTT
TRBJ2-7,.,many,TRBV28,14,CASSFRDNLYEQYF,TGTGCCAGCAGCTTCCGGGACAACCTCTACGAGCAGTACTTC
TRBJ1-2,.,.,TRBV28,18,CASSPLLLKRGRPHYYTF,TGTGCCAGCAGTCCCCTCTTATTGAAACGGGGGCGCCCCCACTACTACACCTTC